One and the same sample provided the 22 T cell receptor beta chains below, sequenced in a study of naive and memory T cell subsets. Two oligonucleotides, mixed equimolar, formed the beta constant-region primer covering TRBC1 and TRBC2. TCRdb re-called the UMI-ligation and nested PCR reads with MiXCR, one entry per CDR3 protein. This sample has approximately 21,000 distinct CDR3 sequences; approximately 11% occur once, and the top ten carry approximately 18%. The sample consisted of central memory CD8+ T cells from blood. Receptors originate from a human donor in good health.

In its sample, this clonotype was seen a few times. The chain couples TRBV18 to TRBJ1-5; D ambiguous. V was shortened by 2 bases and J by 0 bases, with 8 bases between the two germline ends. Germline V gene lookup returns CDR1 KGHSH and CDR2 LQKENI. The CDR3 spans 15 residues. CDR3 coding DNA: TGTGCCAGCTCACCATTGGCCGATAGCAATCAGCCCCAGCATTTT. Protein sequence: CASSPLADSNQPQHF.

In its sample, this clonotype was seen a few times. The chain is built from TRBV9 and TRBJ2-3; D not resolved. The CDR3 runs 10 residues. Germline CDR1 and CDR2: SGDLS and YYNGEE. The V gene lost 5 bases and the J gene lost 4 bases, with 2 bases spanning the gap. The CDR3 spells CASSADTQYF. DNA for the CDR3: TGTGCCAGCAGTGCAGATACGCAGTATTTT.

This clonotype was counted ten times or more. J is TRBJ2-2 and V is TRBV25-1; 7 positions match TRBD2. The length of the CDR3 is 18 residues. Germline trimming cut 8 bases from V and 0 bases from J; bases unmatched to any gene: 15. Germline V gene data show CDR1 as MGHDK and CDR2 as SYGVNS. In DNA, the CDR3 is TGTGCCAGCGGTCGGCGTACTAGCGACCCGGCGAACACCGGGGAGCTGTTTTTT. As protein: CASGRRTSDPANTGELFF.

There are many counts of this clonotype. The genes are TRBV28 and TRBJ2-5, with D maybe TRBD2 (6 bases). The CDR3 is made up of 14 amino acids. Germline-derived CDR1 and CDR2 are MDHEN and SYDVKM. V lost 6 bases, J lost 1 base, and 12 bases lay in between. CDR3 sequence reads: CASSPDYAQETQYF. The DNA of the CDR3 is TGTGCCAGCAGCCCGGACTATGCCCAAGAGACCCAGTACTTC.

CDR3: CASRGGGAYNEQFF. DNA for the CDR3: TGTGCCAGCAGAGGGGGGGGGGCCTACAATGAGCAGTTCTTC. This chain links TRBV7-9 with TRBJ2-1, with D possibly TRBD2 on 7 matching bases. Per germline, CDR1 SEHNR and CDR2 FQNEAQ (reference sequence). The CDR3 extends over 14 amino acids. V was cut by 6 bases and J by 2 bases, with 11 bases left in between.

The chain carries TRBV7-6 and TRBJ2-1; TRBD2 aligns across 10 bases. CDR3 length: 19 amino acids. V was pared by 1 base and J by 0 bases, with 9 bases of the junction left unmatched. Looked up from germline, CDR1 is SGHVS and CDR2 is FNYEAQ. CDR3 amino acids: CASSLGSGRAGSSYNEQFF. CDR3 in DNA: TGTGCCAGCAGCTTAGGGAGCGGGAGGGCCGGGAGCTCCTACAATGAGCAGTTCTTC.

DNA for the CDR3: TGTGCCAGCAGCTTAGAGGCAGGGGCGGATACGCAGTATTTT. Its protein product is CASSLEAGADTQYF. V gene TRBV7-2 combines with J gene TRBJ2-3; D may be TRBD1 (6 bases). Per germline, CDR1 SGHTA and CDR2 FQGNSA. The CDR3 contains 14 residues. V lost 1 base and J 6 bases, leaving 11 bases between the germline ends.

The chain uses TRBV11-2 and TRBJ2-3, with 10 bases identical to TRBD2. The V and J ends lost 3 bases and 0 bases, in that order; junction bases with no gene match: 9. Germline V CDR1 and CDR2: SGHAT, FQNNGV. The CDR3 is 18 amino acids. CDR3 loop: CASSFKSSSGSSTDTQYF. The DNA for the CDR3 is TGTGCCAGCAGCTTCAAAAGCTCTAGCGGGAGTAGCACAGATACGCAGTATTTT.

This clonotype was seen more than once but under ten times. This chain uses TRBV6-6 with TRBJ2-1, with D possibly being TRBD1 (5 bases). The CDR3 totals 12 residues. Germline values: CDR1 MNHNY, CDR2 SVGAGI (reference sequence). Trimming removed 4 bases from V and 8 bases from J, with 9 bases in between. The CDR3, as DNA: TGTGCCAGCAGTTCAGGGTTCGATGAGCAGTTCTTC. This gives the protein CASSSGFDEQFF.

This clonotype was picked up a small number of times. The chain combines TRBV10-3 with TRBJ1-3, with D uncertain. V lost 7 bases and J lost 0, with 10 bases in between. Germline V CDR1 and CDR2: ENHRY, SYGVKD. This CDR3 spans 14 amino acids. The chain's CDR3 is CAIKEVSSGNTIYF. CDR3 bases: TGTGCCATCAAAGAGGTTAGCTCTGGAAACACCATATATTTT.

The CDR3 region is CASSQAPGQAFYEQYF. CDR3 DNA: TGCGCCAGCAGCCAAGCACCGGGACAGGCCTTCTACGAGCAGTACTTC. The chain couples TRBV4-1 to TRBJ2-7; 8 positions agree with TRBD1. V was pared by 1 base and J by 3 bases, with 8 bases of the junction left unmatched. CDR3 size: 16 residues. CDR1 is MGHRA, CDR2 YSYEKL, per germline.

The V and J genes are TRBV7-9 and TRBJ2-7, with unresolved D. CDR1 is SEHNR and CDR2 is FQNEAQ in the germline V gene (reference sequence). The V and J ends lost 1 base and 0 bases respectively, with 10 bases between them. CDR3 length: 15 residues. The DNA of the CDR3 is TGTGCCAGCAGCTTAGGTGGAATGGGCTCCTACGAGCAGTACTTC. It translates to CASSLGGMGSYEQYF.

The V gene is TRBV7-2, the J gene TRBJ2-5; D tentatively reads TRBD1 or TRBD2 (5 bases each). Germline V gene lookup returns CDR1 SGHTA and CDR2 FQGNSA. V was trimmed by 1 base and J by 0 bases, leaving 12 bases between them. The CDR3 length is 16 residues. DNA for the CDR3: TGTGCCAGCAGCTTAGACTCCTGGGGGTACCAAGAGACCCAGTACTTC. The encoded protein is CASSLDSWGYQETQYF.

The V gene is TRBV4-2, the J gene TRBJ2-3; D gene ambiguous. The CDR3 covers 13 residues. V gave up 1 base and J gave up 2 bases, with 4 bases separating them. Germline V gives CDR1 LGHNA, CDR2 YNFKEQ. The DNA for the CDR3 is TGTGCCAGCAGCCAAGTGTACACAGATACGCAGTATTTT. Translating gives CASSQVYTDTQYF.

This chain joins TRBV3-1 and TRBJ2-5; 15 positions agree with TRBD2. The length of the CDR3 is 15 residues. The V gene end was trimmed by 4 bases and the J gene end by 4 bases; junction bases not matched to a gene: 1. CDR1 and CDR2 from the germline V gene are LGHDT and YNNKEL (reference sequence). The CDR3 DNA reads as TGTGCCAGCAGCCGGACTAGCGGGAGGGGAGAGACCCAGTACTTC. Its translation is CASSRTSGRGETQYF.

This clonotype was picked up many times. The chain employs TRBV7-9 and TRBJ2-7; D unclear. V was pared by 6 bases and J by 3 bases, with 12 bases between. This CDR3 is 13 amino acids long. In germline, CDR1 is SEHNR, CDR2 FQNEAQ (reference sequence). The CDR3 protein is CASRDMDVYEQYF. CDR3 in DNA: TGTGCCAGCAGGGATATGGATGTCTACGAGCAGTACTTC.

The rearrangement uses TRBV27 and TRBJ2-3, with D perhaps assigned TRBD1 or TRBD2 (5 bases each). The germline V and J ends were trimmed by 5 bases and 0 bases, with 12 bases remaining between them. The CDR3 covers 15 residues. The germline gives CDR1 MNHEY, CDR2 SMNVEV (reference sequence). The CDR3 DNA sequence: TGTGCCAGCAGTGGGGACGGTCATAGCACAGATACGCAGTATTTT. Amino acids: CASSGDGHSTDTQYF.

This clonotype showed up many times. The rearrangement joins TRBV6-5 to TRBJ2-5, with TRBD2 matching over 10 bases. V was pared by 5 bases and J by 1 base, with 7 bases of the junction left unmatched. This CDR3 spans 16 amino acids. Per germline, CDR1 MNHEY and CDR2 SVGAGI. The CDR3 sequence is CASSPGLAATQETQYF. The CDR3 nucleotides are TGTGCCAGCAGTCCTGGACTAGCGGCCACCCAAGAGACCCAGTACTTC.

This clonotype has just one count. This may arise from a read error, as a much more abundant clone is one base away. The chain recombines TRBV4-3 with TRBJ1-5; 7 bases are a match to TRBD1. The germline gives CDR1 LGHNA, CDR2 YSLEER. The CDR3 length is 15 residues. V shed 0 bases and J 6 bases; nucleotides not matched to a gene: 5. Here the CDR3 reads CASSQDRGGTQPQHF. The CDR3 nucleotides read TGCGCCAGCAGCCAAGATAGAGGGGGCACTCAGCCCCAGCATTTT.

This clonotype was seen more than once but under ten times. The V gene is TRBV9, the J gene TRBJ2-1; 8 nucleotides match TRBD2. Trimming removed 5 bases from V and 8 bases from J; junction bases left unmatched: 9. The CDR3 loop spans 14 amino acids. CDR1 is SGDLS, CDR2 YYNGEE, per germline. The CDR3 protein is CASSNGRAVDEQFF. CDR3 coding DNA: TGTGCCAGCAGTAACGGGAGGGCGGTCGATGAGCAGTTCTTC. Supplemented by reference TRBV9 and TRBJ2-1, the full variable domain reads DSGVTQTPKHLITATGQRVTLRCSPRSGDLSVYWYQQSLDQGLQFLIQYYNGEERAKGNILERFSAQQFPDLHSELNLSSLELGDSALYFCASSNGRAVDEQFFGPGTRLTVL.

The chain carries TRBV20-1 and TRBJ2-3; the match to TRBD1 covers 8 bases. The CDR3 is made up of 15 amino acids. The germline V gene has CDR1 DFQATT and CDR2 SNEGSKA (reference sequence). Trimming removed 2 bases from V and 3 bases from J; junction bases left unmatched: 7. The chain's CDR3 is CSARRPDRDTDTQYF. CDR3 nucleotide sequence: TGCAGTGCTAGACGACCGGACAGGGATACAGATACGCAGTATTTT.

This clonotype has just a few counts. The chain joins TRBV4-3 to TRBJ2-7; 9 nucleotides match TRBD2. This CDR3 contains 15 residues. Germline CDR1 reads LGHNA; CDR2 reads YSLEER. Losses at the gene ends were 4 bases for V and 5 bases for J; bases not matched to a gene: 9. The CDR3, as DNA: TGCGCCAGCAGCCCTTACAGCGGGAGGTTCGACGAGCAGTACTTC. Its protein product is CASSPYSGRFDEQYF.